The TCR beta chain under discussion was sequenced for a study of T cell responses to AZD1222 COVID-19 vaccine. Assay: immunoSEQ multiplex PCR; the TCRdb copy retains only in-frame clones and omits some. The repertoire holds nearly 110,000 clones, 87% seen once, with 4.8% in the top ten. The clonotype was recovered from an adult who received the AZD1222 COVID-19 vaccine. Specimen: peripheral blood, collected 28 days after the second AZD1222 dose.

CDR3 coding DNA: TGTGCCAGCAGTTATACTACAGAGAATCAGCCCCAGCATTTT. Protein product: CASSYTTENQPQHF. The J gene is TRBJ1-5, the V gene TRBV6-2 or TRBV6-3; D remains unclear. The germline gives CDR1 MNHEY, CDR2 SVGEGT. The CDR3 loop spans 14 amino acids. V lost 3 bases and J lost 4, with 10 bases in between.